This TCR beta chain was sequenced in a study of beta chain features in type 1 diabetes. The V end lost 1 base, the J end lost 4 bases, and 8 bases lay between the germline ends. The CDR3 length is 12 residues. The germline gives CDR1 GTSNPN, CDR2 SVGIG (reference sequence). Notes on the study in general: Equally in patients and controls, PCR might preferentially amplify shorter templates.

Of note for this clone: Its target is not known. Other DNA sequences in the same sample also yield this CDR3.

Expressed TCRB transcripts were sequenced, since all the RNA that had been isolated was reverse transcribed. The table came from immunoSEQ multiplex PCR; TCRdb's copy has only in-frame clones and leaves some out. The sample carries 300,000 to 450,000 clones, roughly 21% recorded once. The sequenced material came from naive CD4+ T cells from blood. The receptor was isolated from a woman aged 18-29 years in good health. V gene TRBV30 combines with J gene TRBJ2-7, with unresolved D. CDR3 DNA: TGTGCCTGGAGTGCAGGTGGTTACGAGCAGTACTTC. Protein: CAWSAGGYEQYF.